What follows are 14 T cell receptor beta chains derived from one specimen sequenced in a study of OX40 agonist ivuxolimab in advanced cancers. Only in-frame clones appear in the TCRdb table, and some are missing; sequencing was by immunoSEQ multiplex PCR. The data contain some 100,000 clones, around 84% of them seen just once; the ten biggest clones take up approximately 2%. Sequenced here: CD4+ or CD8+ T cells sorted from blood, sampled in a trial of the OX40 agonist ivuxolimab. These receptors came from an adult with an advanced solid tumor such as melanoma, head and neck, liver or kidney cancer.

This clone has only one observation. This chain joins TRBV5-8 and TRBJ1-5; tentative D call: TRBD1 (6 bases). The CDR3 loop spans 18 amino acids. Trimming removed 6 bases from V and 0 bases from J, with 22 bases in between. Germline loops: CDR1 SGHTS, CDR2 YDEGEE. CDR3 in DNA: TGTGCCAGCACCTCGGGACACGTCCTTACGCATAGCAATCAGCCCCAGCATTTT. Protein sequence: CASTSGHVLTHSNQPQHF.

This clone has more than one count but fewer than ten. The chain joins TRBV18 to TRBJ2-7, with 10 bases matching TRBD1. V gave up 3 bases and J gave up 3 bases; unmatched junction bases: 8. Germline V lookup: CDR1 KGHSH, CDR2 LQKENI. The CDR3 is 16 residues long. CDR3 in amino acids: CASSPPGTGAIYEQYF. CDR3 coding DNA: TGTGCCAGCTCACCCCCCGGGACAGGGGCAATCTACGAGCAGTACTTC. Full variable domain (rest looked up from reference TRBV18 and TRBJ2-7): NAGVMQNPRHLVRRRGQEARLRCSPMKGHSHVYWYRQLPEEGLKFMVYLQKENIIDESGMPKERFSAEFPKEGPSILRIQQVVRGDSAAYFCASSPPGTGAIYEQYFGPGTRLTVT.

The chain joins TRBV19 to TRBJ1-5, with TRBD1 as a possible D gene (5 bases). Per germline, CDR1 LNHDA and CDR2 SQIVND (reference sequence). The CDR3 contains 14 residues. Trimming shortened V by 6 bases and J by 0 bases, and 9 bases separated the two germline ends. CDR3 DNA: TGTGCCAGTAGGACAGATTATAGCAATCAGCCCCAGCATTTT. Translating gives CASRTDYSNQPQHF.

The chain employs TRBV29-1 and TRBJ1-1; D is unclear. Per germline, CDR1 SQVTM and CDR2 ANQGSEA. This CDR3 is 14 amino acids long. V shed 0 bases and J shed 0 bases, with 8 bases lying between them. CDR3 bases: TGCAGCGTTGAAGAGAGACCCATGAACACTGAAGCTTTCTTT. Its translation is CSVEERPMNTEAFF.

The J gene is TRBJ1-2, the V gene TRBV5-4; 8 positions agree with TRBD1. The germline V gene has CDR1 SGHNT and CDR2 YYREEE (reference sequence). The CDR3 consists of 14 residues. Trimming at V came to 4 bases and at J to 4 bases, leaving 6 bases not matched to a gene. CDR3 bases: TGTGCCAGCAGCCATTGGACAGGGACCTATGGCTACACCTTC. Translation gives CASSHWTGTYGYTF.

This chain links TRBV9 with TRBJ2-5; TRBD1 agrees at 10 bases. CDR1 is SGDLS and CDR2 is YYNGEE in the germline V gene. The V gene end was trimmed by 4 bases and the J gene end by 3 bases; junction bases not matched to a gene: 3. The CDR3 spans 14 residues. CDR3: CASSTGQGKETQYF. CDR3 nucleotide sequence: TGTGCCAGCAGCACGGGACAGGGGAAAGAGACCCAGTACTTC.

V is TRBV5-8 and J is TRBJ1-1; 11 bases match TRBD1. V dropped 0 bases and J dropped 4; count of bases not matched to a gene: 2. Per germline, CDR1 SGHTS and CDR2 YDEGEE. The CDR3 is made up of 15 amino acids. DNA of the CDR3: TGTGCCAGCAGCTTGGGGGACAGGGGGATCACTGAAGCTTTCTTT. Its protein product is CASSLGDRGITEAFF.

The rearrangement uses TRBV19 and TRBJ2-3; 12 bases are a match to TRBD2. V lost 3 bases to trimming and J lost 5 bases; unmatched junction nucleotides: 6. The CDR3 consists of 16 residues. Germline values: CDR1 LNHDA, CDR2 SQIVND (reference sequence). The CDR3 region is CASSIPPTSGRDTQYF. The CDR3 nucleotides read TGTGCCAGTAGTATTCCACCGACTAGCGGGAGAGATACGCAGTATTTT.

The V gene is TRBV5-4, the J gene TRBJ2-3; weak D call: TRBD1 (7 bases). V lost 5 bases and J lost 3, with 19 bases in between. The CDR3 runs 16 residues. Germline-derived CDR1 and CDR2 are SGHNT and YYREEE (reference sequence). The CDR3 loop is CASSSQGGRRTDTQYF. DNA for the CDR3: TGTGCCAGCAGTAGTCAGGGGGGACGTAGGACAGATACGCAGTATTTT.

This chain links TRBV2 with TRBJ2-3, with TRBD2 matching 9 bases. Unmatched junction bases numbered 0, after V lost 7 bases and J lost 4 bases. The CDR3 covers 12 residues. Germline V gene lookup returns CDR1 SNHLY and CDR2 FYNNEI. The CDR3 region is CASKREADTQYF. The CDR3 nucleotides are TGTGCCAGCAAGCGGGAGGCAGATACGCAGTATTTT.

J is TRBJ2-5 and V is TRBV5-5; 8 nucleotides align to TRBD1. Germline V gives CDR1 SGHKS, CDR2 YYEKEE (reference sequence). This CDR3 comprises 14 residues. V lost 4 bases to trimming and J lost 5 bases; unmatched junction nucleotides: 7. CDR3: CASSPGQGWETQYF. Here the CDR3 DNA reads TGTGCCAGCAGCCCCGGACAGGGTTGGGAGACCCAGTACTTC. Full variable domain (missing parts from reference TRBV5-5 and TRBJ2-5): DAGVTQSPTHLIKTRGQQVTLRCSPISGHKSVSWYQQVLGQGPQFIFQYYEKEERGRGNFPDRFSARQFPNYSSELNVNALLLGDSALYLCASSPGQGWETQYFGPGTRLLVL.

The rearrangement uses TRBV11-2 and TRBJ2-2, with a tentative D call TRBD2 (5 bases). The CDR3 sequence is 16 residues long. Trimming removed 4 bases from V and 0 bases from J, with 12 bases in between. Germline CDR1 reads SGHAT; CDR2 reads FQNNGV. CDR3 bases: TGTGCCAGCAGCTCCCTCAGCGGACCGAACACCGGGGAGCTGTTTTTT. Its protein product is CASSSLSGPNTGELFF.

J is TRBJ2-7 and V is TRBV11-2; D gene ambiguous. Germline V gene data show CDR1 as SGHAT and CDR2 as FQNNGV. This CDR3 has 12 amino acids. Trimming stripped 5 bases from V and 3 bases from J, with 8 bases between. This chain's CDR3 is CASSRYYYEQYF. The CDR3, as DNA: TGTGCCAGCAGCCGGTATTACTACGAGCAGTACTTC.

The chain has TRBV10-3 and TRBJ2-7, with 9 bases lining up with TRBD2. CDR1 is ENHRY and CDR2 is SYGVKD in the germline V gene. V lost 2 bases, J lost 6 bases, and 8 bases stayed unmatched. CDR3 length: 15 residues. The CDR3 coding sequence is TGTGCCATCAGTGAGCTAGCGGGGAGGCTAAGCGAGCAGTACTTC. Amino acid sequence: CAISELAGRLSEQYF.